The clone carrying this T cell receptor (beta chain) appeared once. Its specificity is unknown. A J-beta primer mix and a sample-barcoded 5' primer were used in a second PCR of roughly 7 to 12 cycles. Every molecule of cDNA carried a tag from a template-switch adaptor with 12 random nucleotides. TCRdb passed the 5' RACE reads through MiXCR, listing each CDR3 protein once. Of some 1,800,000 distinct CDR3 sequences in the sample, around 42% were seen once. Germline loops: CDR1 MDHEN, CDR2 SYDVKM. The CDR3 is 14 residues long. The sample belongs to a study of blood T cells in healthy people across ages. Study results and limitations: Long-lived donors carried more naive CD4+ cells and greater diversity than aged donors.

The rearrangement links TRBV28 to TRBJ2-4; the D gene is possibly TRBD1 (6 bases). TRBJ2-7 explains the end of the DNA better; the J call may be wrong. The receptor was isolated from a human donor in good health. Sequencing input: blood. The CDR3 spells CASSFGGQTYEQYF. The CDR3 coding sequence is TGTGCCAGCAGTTTTGGTGGACAGACCTACGAGCAGTACTTC.